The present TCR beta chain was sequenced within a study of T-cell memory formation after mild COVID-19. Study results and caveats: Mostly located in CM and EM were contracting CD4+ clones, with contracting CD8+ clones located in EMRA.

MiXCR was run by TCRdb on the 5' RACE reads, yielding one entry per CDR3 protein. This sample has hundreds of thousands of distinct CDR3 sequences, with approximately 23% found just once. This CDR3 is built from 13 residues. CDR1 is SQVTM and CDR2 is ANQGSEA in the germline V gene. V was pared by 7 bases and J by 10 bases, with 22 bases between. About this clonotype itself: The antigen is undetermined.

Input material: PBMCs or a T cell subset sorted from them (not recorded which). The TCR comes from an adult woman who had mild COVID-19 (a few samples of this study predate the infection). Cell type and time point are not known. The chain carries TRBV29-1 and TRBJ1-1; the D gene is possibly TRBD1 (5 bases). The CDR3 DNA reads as TGCAGCGCCCAAAGAGGGGACGGGAAGGCAGCTTTCTTT. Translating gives CSAQRGDGKAAFF.